Listed below are T cell receptor beta chains from one sample, sequenced in a study of blood T cell repertoires in COVID-19. Method: immunoSEQ multiplex PCR; TCRdb's copy keeps in-frame clones and lacks some. Among approximately 350,000 clones listed, roughly 87% were seen once. Sequencing was done on a sample of PBMCs or T cells enriched from blood (not recorded which). The receptor set was obtained from a woman in her 30s who had recovered from COVID-19. The CDR3 runs from the conserved cysteine through the conserved F or W. A D gene is named only where the DNA matches it firmly. Where a row states a size, it is once, few, many or the class of an expanded clone; other rows omit it.

CDR3nt: TGTGCCAGCAGTCTCACTAAGAACACCATATATTTT
CDR3aa: CASSLTKNTIYF
len: 12
j_gene: TRBJ1-3
v_gene: TRBV6-6
abundance: .
d_gene: .

CDR3nt: TGTGCCAGCAGTTACTCTCGGACAGGGGGCGATGGCTACACCTTC
CDR3aa: CASSYSRTGGDGYTF
len: 15
j_gene: TRBJ1-2
v_gene: TRBV6-5
abundance: few
d_gene: TRBD1

CDR3nt: TGCGCCAGCAGCTTGGGACTAGCGGGGGCGCCAGATACGCAGTATTTT
CDR3aa: CASSLGLAGAPDTQYF
len: 16
j_gene: TRBJ2-3
v_gene: TRBV5-1
abundance: .
d_gene: TRBD2

CDR3nt: TGTGCCAGCAGTTTGGGGACTCCTAAGGGCTATGGCTACACCTTC
CDR3aa: CASSLGTPKGYGYTF
len: 15
j_gene: TRBJ1-2
v_gene: TRBV28
abundance: .
d_gene: .

CDR3nt: TGTGCCAGCAGCTTAATACTAGGGGGCAATGAGCAGTTCTTC
CDR3aa: CASSLILGGNEQFF
len: 14
j_gene: TRBJ2-1
v_gene: TRBV5-6
abundance: .
d_gene: .

CDR3nt: TGCGCCAGCAGCTTGCCTAGCGGGAGCTCCTACAATGAGCAGTTCTTC
CDR3aa: CASSLPSGSSYNEQFF
len: 16
j_gene: TRBJ2-1
v_gene: TRBV5-1
abundance: .
d_gene: TRBD2

CDR3nt: TGTGCCAGCAGCACCCTGACAGTTCTAAACTATGGCTACACCTTC
CDR3aa: CASSTLTVLNYGYTF
len: 15
j_gene: TRBJ1-2
v_gene: TRBV4-2
abundance: .
d_gene: .

CDR3nt: TGTGCCAGCAGTTATACCTCCCGACGCGACAAGAAGTACTTC
CDR3aa: CASSYTSRRDKKYF
len: 14
j_gene: TRBJ2-4
v_gene: TRBV6-5
abundance: .
d_gene: .

CDR3nt: TGTGCCAGCAGTGGGGAGAGACAACGGAAGACGGGCTACACCTTC
CDR3aa: CASSGERQRKTGYTF
len: 15
j_gene: TRBJ1-2
v_gene: TRBV2
abundance: few
d_gene: .

CDR3nt: TGTGCCAGCATGAGACAGCAGACCTACGAGCAGTACTTC
CDR3aa: CASMRQQTYEQYF
len: 13
j_gene: TRBJ2-7
v_gene: TRBV2
abundance: .
d_gene: .

CDR3nt: TGTGCCAGCAGCCCTTCCCAGGGGGCTGGGCCCCAGCATTTT
CDR3aa: CASSPSQGAGPQHF
len: 14
j_gene: TRBJ1-5
v_gene: TRBV7-6
abundance: .
d_gene: TRBD1

CDR3nt: TGTGCCAGTAGTATGAGAGGGATCTATGGCTACACCTTC
CDR3aa: CASSMRGIYGYTF
len: 13
j_gene: TRBJ1-2
v_gene: TRBV19
abundance: .
d_gene: .

CDR3nt: TGTGCCTGGAGTGGAAACAGGGGAGAACGTGGCTACACCTTC
CDR3aa: CAWSGNRGERGYTF
len: 14
j_gene: TRBJ1-2
v_gene: TRBV30
abundance: .
d_gene: TRBD1

CDR3nt: TGTGCCAGCAGCTCCCGGGACAGGGACTACGAGCAGTACTTC
CDR3aa: CASSSRDRDYEQYF
len: 14
j_gene: TRBJ2-7
v_gene: TRBV7-9
abundance: .
d_gene: TRBD1

CDR3nt: TGTGCCACCAGCAGAGGCCTAGGGGCGGGCACAGATACGCAGTATTTT
CDR3aa: CATSRGLGAGTDTQYF
len: 16
j_gene: TRBJ2-3
v_gene: TRBV15
abundance: .
d_gene: .

CDR3nt: TGTGCCAGCAGCTATGGACAGCCCTATGGCTACACCTTC
CDR3aa: CASSYGQPYGYTF
len: 13
j_gene: TRBJ1-2
v_gene: TRBV5-4
abundance: .
d_gene: .

CDR3nt: TGTGCCAGCAGCCAAGGCCGGGGGGGACGGGGCGAGACCCAGTACTTC
CDR3aa: CASSQGRGGRGETQYF
len: 16
j_gene: TRBJ2-5
v_gene: TRBV3-1/TRBV3-2
abundance: .
d_gene: TRBD2

CDR3nt: TGCACCAGCAGCCAAGTAAACGGGGGACCTACTACCTACGAGCAGTACTTC
CDR3aa: CTSSQVNGGPTTYEQYF
len: 17
j_gene: TRBJ2-7
v_gene: TRBV1
abundance: once
d_gene: .

CDR3nt: TGTGCCAGCACCCCAATGCTAGGGACAGAAGAGACCCAGTACTTC
CDR3aa: CASTPMLGTEETQYF
len: 15
j_gene: TRBJ2-5
v_gene: TRBV28
abundance: .
d_gene: TRBD1

CDR3nt: TGTGCCAGCAGCAAAGCTACCACAGGGAACACTGAAGCTTTCTTT
CDR3aa: CASSKATTGNTEAFF
len: 15
j_gene: TRBJ1-1
v_gene: TRBV21-1
abundance: .
d_gene: .

CDR3nt: TGTGCCAGCAGTCCCCGTGGCGGCGGCTACGAGCAGTACTTC
CDR3aa: CASSPRGGGYEQYF
len: 14
j_gene: TRBJ2-7
v_gene: TRBV27
abundance: .
d_gene: .

CDR3nt: TGTGCCAGCAGCTTAGGGAGGATGGTTGTTAACTATGGCTACACCTTC
CDR3aa: CASSLGRMVVNYGYTF
len: 16
j_gene: TRBJ1-2
v_gene: TRBV7-8
abundance: few
d_gene: .

CDR3nt: TGTGCCAGCAGTTTATTGGGGCCGGATCAGCCCCAGCATTTT
CDR3aa: CASSLLGPDQPQHF
len: 14
j_gene: TRBJ1-5
v_gene: TRBV27
abundance: .
d_gene: .

CDR3nt: TGCGCCAGCAGCTTGGGATCGCAGGGGGGCTACAATGAGCAGTTCTTC
CDR3aa: CASSLGSQGGYNEQFF
len: 16
j_gene: TRBJ2-1
v_gene: TRBV5-1
abundance: .
d_gene: .

CDR3nt: TGCGCCAGCAGCGAGGGGGCATGGAATGAGCAGTTCTTC
CDR3aa: CASSEGAWNEQFF
len: 13
j_gene: TRBJ2-1
v_gene: TRBV5-1
abundance: .
d_gene: TRBD1

CDR3nt: TGTGCCAGCAGTTTGCTTGGCGGTCAGCAGTACTTC
CDR3aa: CASSLLGGQQYF
len: 12
j_gene: TRBJ2-7
v_gene: TRBV12-3/TRBV12-4
abundance: .
d_gene: .

CDR3nt: TGTGCCAGCACCGAGGGACTAGCGGGAGTACTCCACGAGCAGTACTTC
CDR3aa: CASTEGLAGVLHEQYF
len: 16
j_gene: TRBJ2-7
v_gene: TRBV6-7
abundance: .
d_gene: TRBD2

CDR3nt: TGCGCCAGCAGCTTGGCCTTGGGGACAGGTAACCAAGAGACCCAGTACTTC
CDR3aa: CASSLALGTGNQETQYF
len: 17
j_gene: TRBJ2-5
v_gene: TRBV5-1
abundance: .
d_gene: TRBD1

CDR3nt: TGTGCCAGCAGCTTTGGCATTAACACCGGGGAGCTGTTTTTT
CDR3aa: CASSFGINTGELFF
len: 14
j_gene: TRBJ2-2
v_gene: TRBV7-9
abundance: .
d_gene: .

CDR3nt: TGTGCCAGCAGCCTGTCCGGGGCGGGGCCTGGGGGCTACACCTTC
CDR3aa: CASSLSGAGPGGYTF
len: 15
j_gene: TRBJ1-2
v_gene: TRBV7-9
abundance: .
d_gene: .

CDR3nt: TGCGCCAGCAGCATACAAGCGGGGGGGCAGAAAGAGCAGTTCTTC
CDR3aa: CASSIQAGGQKEQFF
len: 15
j_gene: TRBJ2-1
v_gene: TRBV5-1
abundance: .
d_gene: TRBD2

CDR3nt: TGTGCCAGTAGTATTGGGCAGGGGGTTTATAGCAATCAGCCCCAGCATTTT
CDR3aa: CASSIGQGVYSNQPQHF
len: 17
j_gene: TRBJ1-5
v_gene: TRBV19
abundance: .
d_gene: TRBD1

CDR3nt: TGTGCCAGCAGTGTCGTCAGGGAAAACACCATATATTTT
CDR3aa: CASSVVRENTIYF
len: 13
j_gene: TRBJ1-3
v_gene: TRBV2
abundance: .
d_gene: .

CDR3nt: TGTGCCAGCTCCCGGGAGGGGGCCACGAACACCGGGGAGCTGTTTTTT
CDR3aa: CASSREGATNTGELFF
len: 16
j_gene: TRBJ2-2
v_gene: TRBV18
abundance: .
d_gene: .

CDR3nt: TGTGCCAGCAGTGTTAGTAACCCCCCCTACGAGCAGTACTTC
CDR3aa: CASSVSNPPYEQYF
len: 14
j_gene: TRBJ2-7
v_gene: TRBV25-1
abundance: .
d_gene: .

CDR3nt: TGTGCCAGCAGTTTGGGACTGGGAACATCCTACGAGCAGTACTTC
CDR3aa: CASSLGLGTSYEQYF
len: 15
j_gene: TRBJ2-7
v_gene: TRBV28
abundance: .
d_gene: .

CDR3nt: TGCAGTGCTAGTTACGCGGCCTCCTACGAGCAGTACTTC
CDR3aa: CSASYAASYEQYF
len: 13
j_gene: TRBJ2-7
v_gene: TRBV20-1
abundance: .
d_gene: .

CDR3nt: TGTGCCAGCAGCTTCGGCGGAAACTACGAGCAGTACTTC
CDR3aa: CASSFGGNYEQYF
len: 13
j_gene: TRBJ2-7
v_gene: TRBV11-2
abundance: .
d_gene: .

CDR3nt: TGTGCCAGTAGTATGAGACAGGGGATGGATGGCTACACCTTC
CDR3aa: CASSMRQGMDGYTF
len: 14
j_gene: TRBJ1-2
v_gene: TRBV19
abundance: .
d_gene: TRBD1

CDR3nt: TGTGCCAGCAGACAGGGTATCACGGAAGAAAAACTGTTTTTT
CDR3aa: CASRQGITEEKLFF
len: 14
j_gene: TRBJ1-4
v_gene: TRBV11-2
abundance: .
d_gene: .

CDR3nt: TGTGCCAGCAGCGTTCCCTCGTGGGAGGACTCCTACAATGAGCAGTTCTTC
CDR3aa: CASSVPSWEDSYNEQFF
len: 17
j_gene: TRBJ2-1
v_gene: TRBV9
abundance: .
d_gene: .

CDR3nt: TGTGCCTGGAGTTCCGGGACTAGCGGGGAGCAGTTCTTC
CDR3aa: CAWSSGTSGEQFF
len: 13
j_gene: TRBJ2-1
v_gene: TRBV30
abundance: .
d_gene: TRBD2

CDR3nt: TGTGCCAGCAGTTTTATCGGGAGTTTCTACAATGAGCAGTTCTTC
CDR3aa: CASSFIGSFYNEQFF
len: 15
j_gene: TRBJ2-1
v_gene: TRBV27
abundance: .
d_gene: .

CDR3nt: TGTGCCAGCAAAGGGGGATCCTATAATTCACCCCTCCACTTT
CDR3aa: CASKGGSYNSPLHF
len: 14
j_gene: TRBJ1-6
v_gene: TRBV28
abundance: .
d_gene: .

CDR3nt: TGTGCCAGCAGCCAGGGGGGACAGGGTTCTAACGAGCAGTACTTC
CDR3aa: CASSQGGQGSNEQYF
len: 15
j_gene: TRBJ2-7
v_gene: TRBV5-4
abundance: .
d_gene: TRBD1

CDR3nt: TGTGCCAGCAGTGCCCGCGGGGCAATTTATGGCTACACCTTC
CDR3aa: CASSARGAIYGYTF
len: 14
j_gene: TRBJ1-2
v_gene: TRBV13
abundance: .
d_gene: .

CDR3nt: TGCGCCAGCTCGCCGGGACAGGGATCCTATGGCTACACCTTC
CDR3aa: CASSPGQGSYGYTF
len: 14
j_gene: TRBJ1-2
v_gene: TRBV5-1
abundance: .
d_gene: TRBD1

CDR3nt: TGTGCCAGCAGCTTAGACAGGGTGCCCAATGAGCAGTTCTTC
CDR3aa: CASSLDRVPNEQFF
len: 14
j_gene: TRBJ2-1
v_gene: TRBV7-6
abundance: .
d_gene: .

CDR3nt: TGTGCCAGCAGCCGCAGGGGGATCTATGGCTACACCTTC
CDR3aa: CASSRRGIYGYTF
len: 13
j_gene: TRBJ1-2
v_gene: TRBV5-4
abundance: .
d_gene: TRBD1